One sample yielded the 20 T cell receptor beta chains listed below, sequenced in a study of T cell responses to AZD1222 COVID-19 vaccine. Method: immunoSEQ multiplex PCR; TCRdb's copy keeps in-frame clones and lacks some. The sample includes 140,000 to 150,000 clones, 91% seen only once; the top ten take 7.5% to 9.5%. Specimen: peripheral blood, collected 28 days after the second dose of the MenACWY control vaccine. All receptors derive from an adult who received the MenACWY meningococcal vaccine as a control.

This clone came up once. CDR3 region: CASSQSWQSETQYF. In nucleotides, the CDR3 is TGTGCCAGCAGCCAATCGTGGCAATCGGAGACCCAGTACTTC. The chain carries TRBV16 and TRBJ2-5; no reliable D call. The V gene's germline CDR1 is KGHSY and CDR2 FQNENV. V lost 0 bases to trimming and J lost 5 bases, with 10 bases between them. The CDR3 sequence is 14 residues long.

The rearrangement uses TRBV3-1 (or the pseudogene TRBV3-2) and TRBJ2-1, with 8 bases lining up with TRBD1. Germline-derived CDR1 and CDR2 are LGHDT and YNNKEL (reference sequence). The CDR3 is 16 residues long. With V trimmed by 4 bases and J by 10 bases, 15 bases remained unmatched. The CDR3 region has the DNA TGTGCCAGCAGCCGAGAGTCACGGGACAGGCTCTTAGAGCAGTTCTTC. Translating it yields CASSRESRDRLLEQFF.

J is TRBJ2-3 and V is TRBV19; unclear D gene. This CDR3 has 12 amino acids. Germline values: CDR1 LNHDA, CDR2 SQIVND (reference sequence). Trimming took 11 bases from V and 4 from J, leaving 13 bases between them. The DNA for the CDR3 is TGTGCCTCCAACCGGGCGGCAGATACGCAGTATTTT. Encoded protein: CASNRAADTQYF.

The chain uses TRBV5-3 and TRBJ2-7, with a possible D match to TRBD2 (6 bases). TRBV5-3 is an open reading frame, and its role is uncertain. CDR3 length: 15 amino acids. The V end was cut by 0 bases, the J end by 5 bases, with 15 bases between. The CDR3 DNA reads as TGTGCCAGAAGCTTGGCTCCTACTAGCAACGACGAGCAGTACTTC. Amino acid sequence: CARSLAPTSNDEQYF.

The CDR3 nucleotides are TGTGCCAGCAGCCCCAGGGGACTAGCAGCTACCTACGAGCAGTACTTC. This translates into CASSPRGLAATYEQYF. This chain connects TRBV7-2 to TRBJ2-7; TRBD2 matches 9 bases. Trimming removed 5 bases from V and 2 bases from J; junction bases left unmatched: 10. The CDR3 length is 16 residues. Germline-derived CDR1 and CDR2 are SGHTA and FQGNSA. The entire variable domain, with the rest obtained from reference TRBV7-2 and TRBJ2-7, is as follows: GAGVSQSPSNKVTEKGKDVELRCDPISGHTALYWYRQSLGQGLEFLIYFQGNSAPDKSGLPSDRFSAERTGGSVSTLTIQRTQQEDSAVYLCASSPRGLAATYEQYFGPGTRLTVT.

This chain uses TRBV27 with TRBJ2-5; 8 bases match TRBD2. Germline CDR1 reads MNHEY; CDR2 reads SMNVEV (reference sequence). V was clipped by 3 bases and J by 1 base; unmatched bases: 7. This CDR3 is built from 16 residues. This CDR3 is CASSFYSGSLQETQYF. The CDR3 DNA is TGTGCCAGCAGTTTCTACAGCGGGAGCCTCCAAGAGACCCAGTACTTC.

The chain joins TRBV18 to TRBJ2-5, with 8 bases lining up with TRBD2. The CDR3 consists of 14 residues. CDR1 is KGHSH, CDR2 LQKENI, per germline. The J segment lost 7 bases and the V segment lost 2 bases, leaving 6 bases of the junction unmatched. As DNA, the CDR3 is TGTGCCAGCTCACCAACCGGGACTAGTGGGACCCAGTACTTC. Protein product: CASSPTGTSGTQYF.

CDR3 sequence: CASSLGTGVNSPLHF. The CDR3 nucleotides read TGTGCCAGCAGCTTGGGGACAGGCGTGAATTCACCCCTCCACTTT. The gene calls are TRBV5-6 and TRBJ1-6; 7 bases map to TRBD1. CDR1 is SGHDT and CDR2 is YYEEEE in the germline V gene. The CDR3 loop spans 15 amino acids. Losses at the gene ends were 0 bases for V and 7 bases for J; bases not matched to a gene: 4.

The chain has TRBV12-3 or TRBV12-4 and TRBJ2-7; the match to TRBD1 covers 9 bases. Trimming took 5 bases from V and 4 from J; bases not matched to a gene: 3. The CDR3 is 13 amino acids. CDR3 nucleotides: TGTGCCAGCAGTGGGACAGGGCGATACGAGCAGTACTTC. The encoded protein is CASSGTGRYEQYF.

The chain has TRBV5-4 and TRBJ2-3; D possibly matches TRBD1 or TRBD2 (6 bases each). V lost 0 bases to trimming and J lost 1 base, with 12 bases between them. CDR1 and CDR2 from the germline V gene are SGHNT and YYREEE (reference sequence). The CDR3 runs to 16 residues. The CDR3 is CASSLGGRGGTDTQYF. CDR3 sequence (DNA): TGTGCCAGCAGCTTGGGGGGGCGGGGTGGCACAGATACGCAGTATTTT. The whole variable domain, remainder taken from reference TRBV5-4 and TRBJ2-3, is ETGVTQSPTHLIKTRGQQVTLRCSSQSGHNTVSWYQQALGQGPQFIFQYYREEENGRGNFPPRFSGLQFPNYSSELNVNALELDDSALYLCASSLGGRGGTDTQYFGPGTRLTVL.

The chain carries TRBV27 and TRBJ1-6, with D uncertain. Germline V lookup: CDR1 MNHEY, CDR2 SMNVEV (reference sequence). The ends were cut back, 6 bases at V and 4 bases at J, with 7 bases in the middle. The CDR3 totals 13 residues. CDR3 amino acids: CASSAGYNSPLHF. CDR3 DNA: TGTGCCAGCAGCGCAGGTTATAATTCACCCCTCCACTTT.

The chain uses TRBV29-1 and TRBJ1-5; 9 positions match TRBD1. Germline CDR1 reads SQVTM; CDR2 reads ANQGSEA. The V and J ends lost 7 bases and 7 bases, in that order; junction bases with no gene match: 8. This CDR3 region has 13 residues. Here the CDR3 reads CSARTGADQPQHF. The DNA of the CDR3 is TGCAGCGCCAGGACAGGGGCCGACCAGCCCCAGCATTTT. Looking up the rest from reference TRBV29-1 and TRBJ1-5 gives the full variable domain: SAVISQKPSRDICQRGTSLTIQCQVDSQVTMMFWYRQQPGQSLTLIATANQGSEATYESGFVIDKFPISRPNLTFSTLTVSNMSPEDSSIYLCSARTGADQPQHFGDGTRLSIL.

The J gene is TRBJ2-3, the V gene TRBV3-1 (or the pseudogene TRBV3-2); 9 nucleotides match TRBD2. V dropped 3 bases and J dropped 4; count of bases not matched to a gene: 5. The CDR3 spans 15 residues. Germline CDR1 reads LGHDT; CDR2 reads YNNKEL (reference sequence). The DNA for the CDR3 is TGTGCCAGCAGCCACGCGGGGGGGCCATCAGATACGCAGTATTTT. It codes for CASSHAGGPSDTQYF.

The V gene is TRBV25-1, the J gene TRBJ2-2, with D maybe TRBD2 (7 bases). V lost 8 bases and J 5 bases, leaving 27 bases between the germline ends. This CDR3 has 18 amino acids. Germline V gives CDR1 MGHDK, CDR2 SYGVNS. CDR3 DNA: TGTGCCAGCTTCCTCCTGGGGGCTAGCGGAGCGGGGACCGGGGAGCTGTTTTTT. It yields the protein CASFLLGASGAGTGELFF.

CDR3 residues: CASSGGQPHGYTF. Here the CDR3 DNA reads TGTGCCAGCAGCGGCGGACAGCCGCATGGCTACACCTTC. The rearrangement uses TRBV9 and TRBJ1-2; maybe TRBD1 (6 bases). The CDR3 totals 13 residues. Trimming took 3 bases from V and 6 from J, leaving 12 bases between them. Germline loops: CDR1 SGDLS, CDR2 YYNGEE.

The chain employs TRBV24-1 and TRBJ2-3, with TRBD2 as a possible D gene (5 bases). Trimming removed 9 bases at V and 2 bases at J, with 8 bases between. CDR1 is KGHDR and CDR2 is SFDVKD in the germline V gene. The CDR3 is made up of 12 amino acids. CDR3 coding DNA: TGTGCCACCGGAGCGGACACAGATACGCAGTATTTT. This encodes CATGADTDTQYF.

In its sample, this clone was seen once. This chain connects TRBV6-2 or TRBV6-3 to TRBJ2-1, with no clear D. The CDR3 length is 12 residues. Germline lookup yields CDR1 MNHEY and CDR2 SVGEGT. Trimming took off 6 bases at V and 10 bases at J, with 13 bases between the two ends. The CDR3 nucleotides read TGTGCCAGCAGCTCGGGTCCGCCCGAGCAGTTCTTC. Protein sequence: CASSSGPPEQFF.

The V gene is TRBV29-1, the J gene TRBJ1-1, with D possibly being TRBD1 (5 bases). Deletions cut 7 bases from V and 3 bases from J, with 15 bases between. Germline lookup yields CDR1 SQVTM and CDR2 ANQGSEA. This CDR3 is 13 amino acids long. CDR3 coding DNA: TGCAGCGGGAAACTTTGGGGGGACACTGAAGCTTTCTTT. Amino acids: CSGKLWGDTEAFF.

The genes are TRBV6-2 or TRBV6-3 and TRBJ2-5; unclear D gene. The CDR3 consists of 12 residues. The germline V and J ends were trimmed by 5 bases and 4 bases, with 8 bases remaining between them. Germline V CDR1 and CDR2: MNHEY, SVGEGT. This CDR3 is CASSRKGETQYF. CDR3 nucleotide sequence: TGTGCCAGCAGTAGAAAGGGAGAGACCCAGTACTTC.

This clone was found once. CDR3 nucleotides: TGTGCCACCCAGCCTCTAGCGGGAGTTATCTACGAGCAGTACTTC. It yields the protein CATQPLAGVIYEQYF. The chain has TRBV19 and TRBJ2-7, with TRBD2 matching over 10 bases. The germline gives CDR1 LNHDA, CDR2 SQIVND (reference sequence). V shed 10 bases and J 3 bases; nucleotides not matched to a gene: 12. The CDR3 covers 15 residues.